This TCR beta chain was recorded in a study of regulatory T cells in long-lasting Graves disease. Study context: Duration of antithyroid drug therapy among newly diagnosed Graves' patients was under 3 months. The study, taken as a whole, reports: Shared public clonotypes totalled about 2,700 in persistent patients, compared with about 970 in new patients.

In this sample, this clonotype turned up a few times. What it binds is not known. A far larger clone is a single base away, which makes a read error likely. According to the study, TCR beta libraries were built with iRepertoire HTBI primers and CDR3-region Arm-PCR. MiXCR, run by TCRdb on the multiplex PCR reads, gives a single entry per CDR3 protein. The table has approximately 480,000 distinct CDR3 sequences, roughly 15% seen once. CDR1 and CDR2 (germline): ENHRY, SYGVKD. Between the trimmed V and J ends, which lost 5 bases and 0 bases, there was a span of 6 bases. The CDR3 length is 13 residues. Time point here: newly diagnosed GD, antithyroid drugs for less than 3 months. Construction of the TCR library relied on RNA isolated from PBMCs. In addition, the sample was reused for a study of T cells in Graves' hyperthyroidism and ophthalmopathy. This second report adds: Stability of Graves' hyperthyroidism was defined as absent ophthalmopathy progression within 18 months. Researchers found most expanded thyroid clonotypes above 0.001 in blood as well.

Here the sequenced sample was peripheral blood mononuclear cells (PBMCs), taken at new diagnosis, from a patient treated with antithyroid drugs. The TCR originated in a man aged 40-49 years with Graves disease. V usage is TRBV10-3 and J usage is TRBJ2-3; D gene unclear. The chain's CDR3 is CAISSLSTDTQYF. The CDR3 nucleotides read TGTGCCATCAGTTCCCTCAGCACAGATACGCAGTATTTT.